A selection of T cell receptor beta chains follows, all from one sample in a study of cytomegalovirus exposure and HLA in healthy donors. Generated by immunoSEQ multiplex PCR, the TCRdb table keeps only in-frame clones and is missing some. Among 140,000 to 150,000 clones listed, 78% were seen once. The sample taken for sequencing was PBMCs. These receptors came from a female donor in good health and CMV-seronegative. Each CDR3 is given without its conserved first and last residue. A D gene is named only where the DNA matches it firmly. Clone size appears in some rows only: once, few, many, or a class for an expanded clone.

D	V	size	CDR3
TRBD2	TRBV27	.	ASSPTSGRGGETQY
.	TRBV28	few	ASSLGGYSNQPQH
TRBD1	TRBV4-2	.	ASSYRGRTDTQY
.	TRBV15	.	ATSNGEPGELF
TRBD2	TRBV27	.	ASSLSGRAYNEQF
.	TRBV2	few	ASSFAGDEQY
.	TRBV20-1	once	RPGGDTEAF
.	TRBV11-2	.	ASTNRAPGWAGELF
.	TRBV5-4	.	ASSYNVWL
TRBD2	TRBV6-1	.	ASSATSGSTDTQY
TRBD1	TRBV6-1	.	ASSGTGTGVGYT
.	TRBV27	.	ASSGDTGLSSEQF
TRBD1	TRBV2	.	ASMATGVTYEQY
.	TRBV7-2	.	ASSLGLGETQY
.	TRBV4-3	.	ASSQDRTGTNYGYT
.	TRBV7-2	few	ASSGTGLNTEAF
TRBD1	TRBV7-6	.	ASSSFDRVGYT
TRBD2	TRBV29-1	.	SVQPGRGGNEQF
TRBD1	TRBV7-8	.	ASSDRQGAMGNEQF
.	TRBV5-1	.	ASQMGSEAF
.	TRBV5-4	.	ASSPRQAAGQF
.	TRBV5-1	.	ASSDQIASTGELF
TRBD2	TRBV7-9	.	AFGGVSSYNEQF
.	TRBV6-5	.	ASSFGQSINYGYT
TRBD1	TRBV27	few	ASSFSGTGFTYEQY
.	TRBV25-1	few	ASSERGSLHNEQF
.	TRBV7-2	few	ASSGRGYEQY
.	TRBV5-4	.	ASSLRDTGGEKLF
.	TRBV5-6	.	ASSSLTGNSTDTQY
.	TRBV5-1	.	ASTRGASGLQETQY
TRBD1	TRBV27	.	ASRQGYHPSTNEKLF
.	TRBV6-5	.	ASSSWGGGGYGYT
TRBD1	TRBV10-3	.	AISGQGGYGYT
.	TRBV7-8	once	ASSLAGSGYGYT
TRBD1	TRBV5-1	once	ASSLLGTGNTGELF
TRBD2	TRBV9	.	ASSVLAGGAYEQF
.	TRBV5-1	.	ASKDSSSGANVLT
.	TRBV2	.	ASSAYTEAF
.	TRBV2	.	ASSERYEQY
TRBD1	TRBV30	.	AWSGTGHSNQPQH
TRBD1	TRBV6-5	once	ASSQGTGGYT
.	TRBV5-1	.	ASSLEARRDNEQF
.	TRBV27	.	ASRSGQYNSPLH
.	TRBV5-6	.	ASSFYGRTLGADTQY
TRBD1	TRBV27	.	ASSGPRTGRGSKVYEQY
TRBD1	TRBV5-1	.	ASSLGQGTMNTEAF
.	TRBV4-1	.	ASSQDPYQETQY
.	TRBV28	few	ASQLRGGGQPQH
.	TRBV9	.	ASSVGGSNEQF
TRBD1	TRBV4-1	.	ASSQDRGGQGRGKAF